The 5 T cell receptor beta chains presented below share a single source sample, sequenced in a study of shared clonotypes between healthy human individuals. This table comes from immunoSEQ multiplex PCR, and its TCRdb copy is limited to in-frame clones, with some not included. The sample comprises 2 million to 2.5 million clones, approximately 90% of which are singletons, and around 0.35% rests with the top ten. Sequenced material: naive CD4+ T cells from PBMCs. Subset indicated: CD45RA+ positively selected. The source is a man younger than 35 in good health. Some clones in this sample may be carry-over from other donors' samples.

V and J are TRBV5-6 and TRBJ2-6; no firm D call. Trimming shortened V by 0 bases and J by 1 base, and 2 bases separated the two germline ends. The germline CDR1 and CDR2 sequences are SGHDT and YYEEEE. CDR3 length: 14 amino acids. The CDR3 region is CASSLGSGANVLTF. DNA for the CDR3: TGTGCCAGCAGCTTGGGATCTGGGGCCAACGTCCTGACTTTC.

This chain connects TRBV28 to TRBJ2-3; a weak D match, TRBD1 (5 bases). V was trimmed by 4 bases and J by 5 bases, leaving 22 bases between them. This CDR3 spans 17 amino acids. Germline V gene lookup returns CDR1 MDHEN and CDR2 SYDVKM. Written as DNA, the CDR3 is TGTGCCAGCAGTTCTCCTCCGGCGCGTGGGGCCCGAGATACGCAGTATTTT. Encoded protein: CASSSPPARGARDTQYF.

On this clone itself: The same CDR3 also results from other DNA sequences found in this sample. The CDR3 reads CAWSVQVQETQYF. DNA for the CDR3: TGTGCCTGGAGTGTACAAGTACAAGAGACCCAGTACTTC. The rearrangement joins TRBV30 to TRBJ2-5; D is undetermined. Trimming removed 0 bases from V and 2 bases from J, with 7 bases in between. The CDR3 length is 13 residues. Germline CDR1 GTSNPN, CDR2 SVGIG (reference sequence).

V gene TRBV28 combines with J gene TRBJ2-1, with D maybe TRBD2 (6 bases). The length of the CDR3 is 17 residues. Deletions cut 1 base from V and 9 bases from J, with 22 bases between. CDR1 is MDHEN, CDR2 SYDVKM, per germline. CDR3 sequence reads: CASSLLAIQGGPTEQFF. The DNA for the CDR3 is TGTGCCAGCAGTTTATTGGCGATCCAGGGAGGTCCAACTGAGCAGTTCTTC.

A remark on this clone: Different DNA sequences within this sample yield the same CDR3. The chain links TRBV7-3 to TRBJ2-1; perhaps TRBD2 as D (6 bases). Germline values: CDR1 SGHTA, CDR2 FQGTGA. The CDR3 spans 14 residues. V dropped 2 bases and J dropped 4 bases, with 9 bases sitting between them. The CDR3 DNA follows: TGTGCCAGCAGCTTACTAGCGTCATACAATGAGCAGTTCTTC. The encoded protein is CASSLLASYNEQFF.